This T cell receptor (beta chain) was sequenced in a study of blood T cell repertoires in COVID-19. Study background: Whether acute or convalescent, the COVID-19 samples came from the United States, Italy and Spain. PBMCs, B-cell-depleted T cells, or T cells provided the cDNA or gDNA that made up the material.

The V and J ends lost 6 bases and 4 bases respectively, with 7 bases between them. The CDR3 sequence is 11 residues long. Under the authors' procedure: Amplifying reference gene primers gave estimates of nucleated cell counts. Measured with immunoSEQ multiplex PCR; TCRdb has only the in-frame clones, and not every one. Clonal size and the V and J genes are those of that table, whereas D and trimming came from the DNA. The table lists under 150,000 clones, more than 75% of them singletons. The sequenced material came from peripheral blood. The chain has TRBV12-3 or TRBV12-4 and TRBJ2-7, with D possibly TRBD1 on 5 matching bases. This receptor was taken from a man aged 60 to 69 with active or convalescent COVID-19. DNA for the CDR3: TGTGCCAGCAGGCAGGGTTACGAGCAGTACTTC. Its protein product is CASRQGYEQYF.